This T cell receptor (beta chain) was sequenced for a study of shared clonotypes between healthy human individuals (dated by TCRdb to 2020 to 2022). Regarding the study in general: The cohort comprised a couple of women and three men aged 18 to 49 years. Blood TCR repertoires of roughly 5 healthy adults were deeply sequenced to estimate repertoire size and the extent of clonotype sharing between individuals. Each donor's leukapheresis produced roughly between roughly 0.85 and 10 billion PBMCs. For each donor, CD4 naive and CD4 memory were each run on three plates, CD8 naive on two plates, and CD8 memory on one plate. To increase sequencing depth and limit assay-specific biases, different laboratories used diverse techniques to prepare libraries and sequence TCR repertoires.

Using the deep immunoSEQ assay, multiplex PCR amplified TCR CDR3 regions from genomic DNA. Extracted genomic DNA from each cell subset was spread evenly across all wells of several immunoSEQ 96-well plates, with each plate serving as a replicate. For sorted subsets, around 200 ng genomic DNA, equal to some 30,000 T cell genomes, was loaded into each replicate PCR. Purified libraries were measured with a Qubit 3.0 fluorometer, size-checked on a Bioanalyzer 2100, and measured again with the KAPA Library Quantification kit. Each immunoSEQ 96-well plate was sequenced on its own single-read 150-cycle Illumina NextSeq 550 flow cell. The study's processing was this. Because only junctional sequences without quality scores were contained in the immunoSEQ output, filtering matching that applied to full-length reads could not be performed. Sequences were annotated with PyIR, a Python wrapper for IgBLAST v1.9, using IMGT germline references to assign V/J genes and CDR3. Any read was removed if the V/J assignment was weak (E-value above 1e-6), the CDR3 was missing, or the read contained stop codons, out-of-frame junctions, or ambiguous translated residues. V3J clonotypes were defined as sequences sharing an identical inferred V gene, J gene, and CDR3 amino acid sequence. The percentage overlap between two repertoires was calculated by dividing the number of shared unique clonotypes by the size of the smaller repertoire. Richness of each repertoire was evaluated using RTK rarefaction, the Chao1 estimator, and Recon v2.1 estimates of unobserved clonotypes. For all TCRbeta clonotypes obtained by the gDNA method from four donors, generation probabilities were computed with OLGA. Here the immuneACCESS table is served through TCRdb, limited to in-frame sequences with V and J called. Missing clones are a known gap in these copies; in checked studies unresolved V genes cover under half, and the rest lacks a known reason. V, J and clone size derive from that table, while D and trimming were established from the DNA sequence. The sample contains roughly 680,000 clones, 55% to 80% of them found a single time. Of the sample, approximately 1.7% falls within the top ten clones.

The CDR3 runs 15 residues from the cysteine to the phenylalanine. Here the CDR3 DNA is all that survives: 45 bases in frame from base 1. V and J are truncated by 4 bases and 0 bases respectively, leaving an intervening sequence of 11 bases. The germline V gene (reference sequence) sets CDR1 to SGHNT and CDR2 to YYREEE. This clone was observed at least ten times. Its antigen has not been determined. No much larger clone is present one base from it, and per-base qualities are unavailable. The full study reports these points: Sampling was limited to blood, and TCR repertoires in tissue likely differ from TCR repertoires in blood. Higher generation probabilities were observed for clonotypes shared by all four sorted-subset donors than for non-shared clonotypes. Because the study included only a small number of donors, the genetic and exposure-history diversity represented was limited. Sharing across a few donors was observed for 4.5% to 6.5% of naive CD4, 3.5% of naive CD8, over 2% of memory CD4, and roughly 0.4% of memory CD8 clonotypes. Larger estimated clonotype richness was generally found for naive subsets than for memory subsets. Even with the large sequencing depth, rarefaction of the sorted-subset datasets indicated that sequencing was incomplete. Based on pairwise subsampling, the degree of clonotype sharing among donors was expected to be affected by sequencing depth.

The donors were healthy, HIV-negative adults with no recently reported acute infections or vaccinations. Every donor was a Caucasian adult living in Nashville, Tennessee, USA. Magnetic negative selection was used to enrich CD4+ T cells, after which naive cells were positively selected on CD45RA and the negative fraction became the memory subset. Blood was collected by leukapheresis, and PBMCs were isolated by Ficoll-Histopaque density gradient centrifugation and then cryopreserved in liquid nitrogen vapor phase. Purity and quantity of every magnetically sorted T cell population were checked by analytical flow cytometry. Genomic DNA was isolated from each sorted fraction and quantified by UV absorbance on a Nanodrop 2000c.

This clonotype was obtained from a woman younger than 45 in good health. Source material: memory CD4+ T cells sorted from blood. This specimen's cell subset or site label, interpreted: CD45RA-negative fraction. The chain employs TRBV5-4 and TRBJ2-1; TRBD2 is a weak D gene call, 5 bases matching. The sequenced DNA: TGTGCCAGCAGCCAAGTTGGGAGCTCCTACAATGAGCAGTTCTTC. Its protein product is CASSQVGSSYNEQFF.